These 15 T cell receptor beta chains were all obtained from the same sample, sequenced in a study of ipilimumab plus nivolumab after autologous stem cell transplantation (dated by TCRdb to about 2021). The library relied on the immunoSEQ multiplex PCR assay. This is the immuneACCESS table as TCRdb keeps it, with only in-frame sequences that have V and J called. A part of the clones is gone; compared with another copy, unresolved V genes explain less than half, and the rest is unexplained. The sample table lists 40,000 to 45,000 clones, about 92% of them with a count of one. The ten top clones hold under 0.9% of the sample. Sample: PBMCs, taken in a trial of ipilimumab plus nivolumab as post-transplant consolidation. Source of these receptors: a male donor with multiple myeloma.

V usage is TRBV6-6 and J usage is TRBJ1-2; possibly TRBD1 for D (5 bases). The germline gives CDR1 MNHNY, CDR2 SVGAGI (reference sequence). CDR3 length: 15 residues. Trimming stripped 5 bases from V and 5 bases from J, with 18 bases between. CDR3 sequence (DNA): TGTGCCAGCAGTCTCGGGAGGGAGGGGTATTATGGCTACACCTTC. The encoded protein is CASSLGREGYYGYTF.

This sequence joins TRBV10-3 and TRBJ1-2; D ambiguous. Germline CDR1 reads ENHRY; CDR2 reads SYGVKD. The CDR3 extends over 13 amino acids. V was cut by 0 bases and J by 6 bases, with 8 bases left in between. CDR3: CAISESGQNGYTF. The DNA of the CDR3 is TGTGCCATCAGTGAGTCAGGGCAAAATGGCTACACCTTC.

CDR3 residues: CASRQGSGANVLTF. The DNA of the CDR3 is TGTGCCAGTAGACAGGGATCTGGGGCCAACGTCCTGACTTTC. The chain recombines TRBV19 with TRBJ2-6; D is perhaps TRBD1 (6 bases). CDR3 length: 14 amino acids. CDR1 and CDR2 from the germline V gene are LNHDA and SQIVND (reference sequence). V was trimmed by 6 bases and J by 1 base, leaving 7 bases between them.

This chain links TRBV5-5 with TRBJ1-1; D may be TRBD1 (6 bases). Trimming cost V 1 base and J 7 bases, with 23 bases left between them. The CDR3 is made up of 17 amino acids. In germline, CDR1 is SGHKS, CDR2 YYEKEE (reference sequence). The CDR3 region is CASSLFGTNVMNYEAFF. DNA of the CDR3: TGTGCCAGCAGCTTGTTTGGGACAAATGTGATGAATTATGAAGCTTTCTTT.

The chain carries TRBV7-2 and TRBJ2-1, with D perhaps matching TRBD1 or TRBD2 (5 bases each). The CDR3 consists of 11 residues. Trimming stripped 6 bases from V and 15 bases from J, with 15 bases between. Germline loops: CDR1 SGHTA, CDR2 FQGNSA. This CDR3 is CASSNRDAPFF. Written as DNA, the CDR3 is TGTGCCAGCAGTAACCGGGACGCACCGTTCTTC.

The chain has TRBV19 and TRBJ2-3; 8 bases align to TRBD1. CDR1 is LNHDA and CDR2 is SQIVND in the germline V gene (reference sequence). Germline trimming cut 4 bases from V and 2 bases from J; bases unmatched to any gene: 5. This CDR3 spans 15 amino acids. As DNA, the CDR3 is TGTGCCAGTAGTACCCGGGACAGGTCCACAGATACGCAGTATTTT. Its translation is CASSTRDRSTDTQYF.

In this sample, this clone turned up once. The rearrangement uses TRBV5-6 and TRBJ1-6; D is perhaps TRBD1 (6 bases). The CDR3 covers 14 residues. Trimming stripped 1 base from V and 6 bases from J, with 8 bases between. Germline CDR1 SGHDT, CDR2 YYEEEE. The CDR3 DNA reads TGTGCCAGCAGCTTGCAGGGGACTAATTCACCCCTCCACTTT. Protein product: CASSLQGTNSPLHF.

The rearrangement joins TRBV4-1 to TRBJ2-3; D uncertain. Looked up from germline, CDR1 is MGHRA and CDR2 is YSYEKL. Trimming took 3 bases from V and 5 from J, leaving 15 bases between them. The CDR3 has 15 amino acids. CDR3 nucleotides: TGCGCCAGCAGCCAGAGGCGGCGGACGGGAGATACGCAGTATTTT. It is translated as CASSQRRRTGDTQYF.

CDR3 in DNA: TGCGCCAGCAGCCACGGACTAGCGGCAGCCTACAATGAGCAGTTCTTC. Residues: CASSHGLAAAYNEQFF. The chain recombines TRBV4-3 with TRBJ2-1; 10 bases are a match to TRBD2. In germline, CDR1 is LGHNA, CDR2 YSLEER. The CDR3 runs to 16 residues. V dropped 3 bases and J dropped 2; count of bases not matched to a gene: 4.

The gene calls are TRBV28 and TRBJ1-2, with D possibly TRBD1 on 6 matching bases. The germline V gene encodes CDR1 MDHEN and CDR2 SYDVKM. V shed 6 bases and J shed 3 bases, with 20 bases lying between them. The CDR3 length is 16 residues. CDR3 DNA sequence: TGTGCCAGCAGGACCTGGGGAGGGGGTGATCACTATGGCTACACCTTC. This gives the protein CASRTWGGGDHYGYTF.

A few counts support this clone. The rearrangement links TRBV5-6 to TRBJ2-7; D gene unclear. Per the germline V gene, CDR1 is SGHDT and CDR2 is YYEEEE. CDR3 size: 14 residues. Trimming removed 1 base from V and 4 bases from J, with 12 bases in between. The CDR3: CASSLYSVPYEQYF. The CDR3, as DNA: TGTGCCAGCAGCTTGTACAGCGTCCCGTACGAGCAGTACTTC.

This chain uses TRBV6-5 with TRBJ2-2; tentative D call: TRBD1 (5 bases). The CDR3 is 13 amino acids. Germline lookup yields CDR1 MNHEY and CDR2 SVGAGI. V gave up 6 bases and J gave up 8 bases, with 13 bases separating them. CDR3 coding DNA: TGTGCCAGCAGCCGAAAGGGGTGGGGGGAGCTGTTTTTT. Translating gives CASSRKGWGELFF.

This rearrangement joins TRBV7-2 to TRBJ2-7; D call uncertain. CDR1 and CDR2 (germline): SGHTA, FQGNSA. V lost 0 bases, J lost 0 bases, and 12 bases lay in between. The CDR3 extends over 16 amino acids. CDR3 DNA sequence: TGTGCCAGCAGCTTAGCGGGTGTAGCTAGCTCCTACGAGCAGTACTTC. This gives the protein CASSLAGVASSYEQYF.

V is TRBV6-5 and J is TRBJ1-2; the D gene is possibly TRBD1 (5 bases). CDR1 MNHEY and CDR2 SVGAGI come from the germline V gene. With 0 bases removed from V and 2 bases from J, the gap between germline ends came to 10 bases. The CDR3 is 15 amino acids. The CDR3 nucleotides read TGTGCCAGCAGTTACTCGAACGAGGGGAACTATGGCTACACCTTC. Translation gives CASSYSNEGNYGYTF.

The chain carries TRBV2 and TRBJ2-5, with D perhaps matching TRBD2 (5 bases). Germline-derived CDR1 and CDR2 are SNHLY and FYNNEI. There are 15 residues in the CDR3. Trimming took 6 bases from V and 5 from J, leaving 19 bases between them. CDR3 protein: CASSGFRARAETQYF. In DNA form, the CDR3 reads TGTGCCAGCAGCGGGTTTCGAGCGAGGGCCGAGACCCAGTACTTC.